The T cell receptor (beta chain) described here comes from a study of blood T cell repertoires in COVID-19. Study summary: Sources were T cells, B-cell-depleted T cells, or PBMCs; the material itself was cDNA or gDNA.

In the original workflow: Cell counts per sample came from amplifying reference gene primers. Assay used: immunoSEQ multiplex PCR; TCRdb lists only in-frame clones, some missing. The V and J calls and clone size were taken over from that table, and D and trimming were inferred from the DNA. The sample lists roughly 130,000 clones, 80% occurring once. Germline loops: CDR1 KGHDR, CDR2 SFDVKD. Trimming shortened V by 2 bases and J by 3 bases, and 13 bases separated the two germline ends. The CDR3 loop spans 15 amino acids. The chain uses TRBV24-1 and TRBJ2-7; the D gene is possibly TRBD2 (6 bases). The sequenced sample consisted of peripheral blood. The origin of this receptor is a man aged 60 to 69 with active or convalescent COVID-19. Here the CDR3 reads CATSDSSLAHYEQYF. CDR3 sequence (DNA): TGTGCCACCAGTGATTCATCTCTAGCGCACTACGAGCAGTACTTC.